This T cell receptor (beta chain) was found in a study of shared clonotypes between healthy human individuals. Study information: Sampling drew on donors who were a couple of women and a few men aged 18 to 49. General observations from the study: Having only a few donors restricted how much genetic and exposure-history diversity was captured.

The investigators split CD4+ cells into a CD45RA+ naive subset and a CD45RA-negative memory subset. The authors' processing: Junction-only sequences without quality scores were provided by ImmunoSEQ, so filtering was different. Produced via immunoSEQ multiplex PCR; TCRdb's table is partial and in-frame only. That table gives V, J and clone size, and the DNA gave D and trimming. The sample records approximately 2,300,000 clones, 85% to 95% being singletons. This CDR3 comprises 16 residues. Germline CDR1 and CDR2: LGHNA and YNFKEQ. Trimming removed 0 bases from V and 7 bases from J, with 18 bases in between. Concerning this clone: Its target is not known.

V is TRBV4-2 and J is TRBJ2-5; TRBD2 is a possible D gene (5 bases). The TCR sequence derives from a man between 18 and 35 years old in good health. Some clones in this sample may be carry-over from other donors' samples. The sequencing sample was made of naive CD4+ T cells from PBMCs. Subset defined: CD45RA+ positively selected. This CDR3 is CASSQEDLAGSRTQYF. CDR3 nucleotides: TGTGCCAGCAGCCAAGAGGACCTAGCCGGATCACGGACCCAGTACTTC.